This T cell receptor beta chain emerged from a study of radiation and T cells in renal cell carcinoma. CDR3 length: 17 residues. The junction had 10 bases not matched to a gene; V was cut back by 5 bases and J by 0 bases. Germline V CDR1 and CDR2: SEHNR, FQNEAQ (reference sequence). Assay: immunoSEQ multiplex PCR; the TCRdb copy retains only in-frame clones and omits some. The repertoire includes 60,000 or so clones, around three quarters of them detected once, and roughly 6.8% sits in the top ten. Concerning this clone itself: The antigen is unknown.

Study outcomes and limitations: No pretreatment tumor biopsies were available for baseline clonotypes.

The sample's time point: blood 4 weeks post-SBRT, at nephrectomy. Treatment specified: 15 Gy SBRT to primary tumor, nephrectomy 4 weeks later. Nephrectomy followed 15 Gy stereotactic body radiation by 4 weeks. The patient's renal cell carcinoma had clear cell pathology. This sequence was found in a man aged 60 to 69 with renal cell carcinoma. The chain combines TRBV7-9 with TRBJ2-1, with 7 nucleotides matching TRBD1. The specimen comprised blood, sampled from a patient whose treatment included radiotherapy and nephrectomy. The CDR3 loop is CASSPGTGQPSYNEQFF. As DNA, the CDR3 is TGTGCCAGCAGCCCAGGAACGGGACAGCCCTCCTACAATGAGCAGTTCTTC.